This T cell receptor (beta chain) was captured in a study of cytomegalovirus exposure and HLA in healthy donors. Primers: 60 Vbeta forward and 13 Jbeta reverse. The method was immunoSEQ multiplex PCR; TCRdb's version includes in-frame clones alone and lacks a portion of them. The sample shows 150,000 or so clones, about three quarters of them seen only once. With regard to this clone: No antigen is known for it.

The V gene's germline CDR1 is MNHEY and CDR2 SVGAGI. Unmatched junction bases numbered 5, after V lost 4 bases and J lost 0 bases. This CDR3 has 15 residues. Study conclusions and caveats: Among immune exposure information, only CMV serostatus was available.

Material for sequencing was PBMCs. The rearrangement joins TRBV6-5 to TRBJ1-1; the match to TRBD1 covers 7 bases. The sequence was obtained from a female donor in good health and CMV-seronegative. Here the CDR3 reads CASSSTGSMNTEAFF. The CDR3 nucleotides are TGTGCCAGCAGTTCGACAGGGTCAATGAACACTGAAGCTTTCTTT.